These 15 T cell receptor beta chains were all obtained from the same sample, sequenced in a study of blood T cell repertoires in COVID-19. Sequenced by immunoSEQ multiplex PCR; TCRdb stores in-frame clones only, minus some. The sample lists a few hundred thousand clones, about four fifths occurring once. Sequencing was carried out using PBMCs or T cells enriched from blood (not recorded which). These receptors were taken from a woman in her forties or fifties who had recovered from COVID-19.

The chain carries TRBV19 and TRBJ1-2, with D perhaps matching TRBD1 (6 bases). V was shortened by 1 base and J by 3 bases, with 9 bases between the two germline ends. Germline loops: CDR1 LNHDA, CDR2 SQIVND (reference sequence). The length of the CDR3 is 14 residues. The CDR3 protein is CASSIGEGDYGYTF. CDR3 coding DNA: TGTGCCAGTAGTATAGGAGAGGGGGACTATGGCTACACCTTC.

The gene calls are TRBV4-2 and TRBJ2-1, with a tentative D call TRBD1 (6 bases). CDR1 and CDR2 (germline): LGHNA, YNFKEQ. The CDR3 totals 17 residues. Trimming stripped 4 bases from V and 7 bases from J, with 23 bases between. CDR3 region: CASSLEASSNRENEQFF. The CDR3 region has the DNA TGTGCCAGCAGCCTCGAAGCATCCTCCAACAGGGAAAATGAGCAGTTCTTC.

J is TRBJ2-5 and V is TRBV6-2 or TRBV6-3; D might be TRBD2 (6 bases). CDR1 is MNHEY, CDR2 SVGEGT, per germline. The CDR3 length is 14 residues. V lost 6 bases and J 2 bases, leaving 13 bases between the germline ends. CDR3 DNA sequence: TGTGCCAGCAGCGTGACTAGAGGGCAAGAGACCCAGTACTTC. As protein: CASSVTRGQETQYF.

This chain connects TRBV5-4 to TRBJ2-1, with D unclear. From germline, CDR1 is SGHNT and CDR2 YYREEE (reference sequence). V lost 0 bases, J lost 10 bases, and 11 bases lay in between. There are 13 residues in the CDR3. Here the CDR3 reads CASSLVGSQEQFF. The CDR3 DNA reads TGTGCCAGCAGCTTGGTGGGCAGCCAAGAGCAGTTCTTC.

This rearrangement joins TRBV5-1 to TRBJ2-5, with TRBD1 matching 8 bases. The CDR3 runs to 15 residues. J lost 5 bases, V lost 3 bases, and 9 bases had no gene match. The V gene's germline CDR1 is SGHRS and CDR2 YFSETQ. This chain's CDR3 is CASSSDGDRTETQYF. In DNA form, the CDR3 reads TGCGCCAGCAGCTCAGATGGGGACAGGACGGAGACCCAGTACTTC.

The chain combines TRBV7-8 with TRBJ1-1, with a weak D call TRBD1 (6 bases). This CDR3 region has 13 residues. V was cut by 4 bases and J by 6 bases, with 12 bases left in between. CDR1 is SGHVS, CDR2 FQNEAQ, per germline. The CDR3: CASSSDRLAEAFF. The DNA of the CDR3 is TGTGCCAGCAGCTCAGACAGGTTGGCTGAAGCTTTCTTT.

This chain uses TRBV18 with TRBJ1-2; D gene ambiguous. Looked up from germline, CDR1 is KGHSH and CDR2 is LQKENI. Trimming took off 2 bases at V and 1 base at J, with 8 bases between the two ends. The CDR3 runs to 14 residues. DNA for the CDR3: TGTGCCAGCTCACCAAGAACTTTTAACTATGGCTACACCTTC. As protein: CASSPRTFNYGYTF.

This chain joins TRBV25-1 and TRBJ2-2, with TRBD1 matching 7 bases. There are 14 residues in the CDR3. The germline V gene encodes CDR1 MGHDK and CDR2 SYGVNS. J was trimmed by 6 bases and V by 5 bases; bases with no gene match: 6. The CDR3 sequence: CASSHERGPGELFF. CDR3 nucleotides: TGTGCCAGCAGTCATGAAAGGGGGCCCGGGGAGCTGTTTTTT.

About this clone itself: One end of the junction varies from germline; a read error may be responsible. The V and J genes are TRBV29-1 and TRBJ2-7; D is undetermined. The CDR3 totals 11 residues. Germline V lookup: CDR1 SQVTM, CDR2 ANQGSEA. The CDR3: CSALTGSRFVF. Here the CDR3 DNA reads TGCAGCGCTCTGACTGGCAGCCGCTTCGTGTTC.

The chain links TRBV6-5 to TRBJ2-2; 10 bases line up with TRBD2. V gave up 8 bases and J gave up 4 bases; unmatched junction bases: 7. The CDR3 has 15 amino acids. Looked up from germline, CDR1 is MNHEY and CDR2 is SVGAGI. The CDR3 loop is CASRRLAGPTGELFF. The CDR3 nucleotides are TGTGCCAGCCGACGACTAGCGGGCCCCACCGGGGAGCTGTTTTTT.

The V and J genes are TRBV6-1 and TRBJ2-5; D remains ambiguous. This CDR3 contains 18 residues. CDR1 is MNHNS, CDR2 SASEGT, per germline. The V and J ends lost 3 bases and 1 base respectively, with 21 bases between them. CDR3 bases: TGTGCCAGCAGTGACGCTAAATCGGTTTGGCGGTTCCAAGAGACCCAGTACTTC. Amino acid sequence: CASSDAKSVWRFQETQYF.

This chain joins TRBV30 and TRBJ1-5; 11 bases agree with TRBD1. Germline lookup yields CDR1 GTSNPN and CDR2 SVGIG (reference sequence). The V gene end was trimmed by 5 bases and the J gene end by 0 bases; junction bases not matched to a gene: 3. The CDR3 totals 15 residues. The CDR3 nucleotides are TGTGCCTGGGGGACAGGGGGGTATAGCAATCAGCCCCAGCATTTT. This codes for CAWGTGGYSNQPQHF.

The chain carries TRBV7-9 and TRBJ1-2; D uncertain. The V end lost 3 bases, the J end lost 7 bases, and 3 bases lay between the germline ends. The germline gives CDR1 SEHNR, CDR2 FQNEAQ (reference sequence). The CDR3 is 10 residues long. This CDR3 reads CASSFSGYTF. CDR3 coding DNA: TGTGCCAGCAGCTTTAGTGGCTACACCTTC.

This sequence joins TRBV7-8 and TRBJ1-1, with 8 bases aligning to TRBD1. The CDR3 is 14 residues long. The V gene end was trimmed by 5 bases and the J gene end by 7 bases; junction bases not matched to a gene: 9. CDR1 SGHVS and CDR2 FQNEAQ come from the germline V gene. In DNA, the CDR3 is TGTGCCAGCAGCCAGGACAGGGTTGGAGGTGAAGCTTTCTTT. It yields the protein CASSQDRVGGEAFF.

With regard to this clone: The same CDR3 can be traced to other DNA sequences in this sample. The chain links TRBV2 to TRBJ1-5; 7 bases match TRBD1. The CDR3 is 13 residues long. V shed 4 bases, J shed 4 bases, and the junction held 1 base outside the gene matches. Germline V lookup: CDR1 SNHLY, CDR2 FYNNEI. CDR3 DNA sequence: TGTGCCAGCAGTGGACAGGGTAATCAGCCCCAGCATTTT. This codes for CASSGQGNQPQHF.